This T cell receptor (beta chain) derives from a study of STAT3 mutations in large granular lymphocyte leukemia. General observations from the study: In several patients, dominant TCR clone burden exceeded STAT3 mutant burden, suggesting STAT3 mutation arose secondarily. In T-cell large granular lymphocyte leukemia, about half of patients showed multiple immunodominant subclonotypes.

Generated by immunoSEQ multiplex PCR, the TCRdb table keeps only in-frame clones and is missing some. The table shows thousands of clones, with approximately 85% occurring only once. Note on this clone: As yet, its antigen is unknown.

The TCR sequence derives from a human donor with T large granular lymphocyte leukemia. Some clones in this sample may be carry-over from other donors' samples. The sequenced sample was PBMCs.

The CDR3 spells CASSPVSYRNNYEQYF. The CDR3 coding sequence is TGTGCCAGCAGCCCGGTGTCCTATCGGAACAACTACGAGCAGTACTTC. V is TRBV28 and J is TRBJ2-7; D call uncertain. The CDR3 covers 16 residues. V lost 6 bases and J 3 bases, leaving 21 bases between the germline ends. Germline V CDR1 and CDR2: MDHEN, SYDVKM.